The sequence of this T cell receptor beta chain was determined in a study of OX40 agonist ivuxolimab in advanced cancers. About the study: From 23 to 79 years was the age range, with a mean of 60 years, and roughly 80% were male.

Samples of blood were obtained at baseline, on cycle 4 day 1, and on cycle 7 day 1. This clone appeared a single time. Per the germline V gene, CDR1 is KGHSH and CDR2 is LQKENI. CDR3 length equals 13 residues. The V and J ends lost 8 bases and 4 bases respectively, with 11 bases between them. The method was immunoSEQ multiplex PCR; TCRdb's version includes in-frame clones alone and lacks a portion of them. Seen here are about 79,000 clones, 91% observed once, and the top ten hold roughly 6.9%. The rearrangement uses TRBV18 and TRBJ2-2; D is undetermined. The sequence was collected from an adult with an advanced solid tumor such as melanoma, head and neck, liver or kidney cancer. The sequenced sample was CD4+ or CD8+ T cells sorted from blood, obtained in a trial of the OX40 agonist ivuxolimab. The CDR3 sequence is CASTSRATGELFF. The DNA for the CDR3 is TGTGCCAGCACCTCCAGAGCCACCGGGGAGCTGTTTTTT.